This T cell receptor (beta chain) emerged from a study of T cells in Graves' hyperthyroidism and ophthalmopathy. Study-wide points: Clonotypes that were expanded in thyroid above 0.001 mostly appeared in blood too.

A Clinical Activity Score of at least 3, a NOSPECS grade of at least 4 and a duration under 3 months were recorded in the ophthalmopathy patients. Uncontrolled infection, other autoimmune disease, pregnancy or lactation disqualified patients from enrolment. In making diagnoses, clinical symptoms, serum thyroxine and TRAb, thyroid ultrasound and orbital computed tomography were all used. This clonotype was observed many times. Antigen unknown. The CDR3 length is 17 residues. The V gene's germline CDR1 is MNHNS and CDR2 SASEGT. Trimming removed 2 bases at V and 6 bases at J, with 22 bases between. TCR beta CDR3 regions were amplified from RNA transcripts. First-round RT-PCR targeting the TCR CDR3 was performed with the HTBI primer set. MiXCR, applied by TCRdb to the multiplex PCR reads, yields one record per CDR3 protein. The sample lists 350,000 or so distinct CDR3 sequences; 15% to 20% were seen once.

The receptor was derived from a woman aged 40 to 49 with Graves' ophthalmopathy. The source material was blood. This rearrangement joins TRBV6-1 to TRBJ1-2, with D tentatively TRBD1 (5 bases). The CDR3 sequence is CASSEFGPMDQGDGYTF. CDR3 DNA sequence: TGTGCCAGCAGTGAATTTGGGCCGATGGACCAAGGGGATGGCTACACCTTC.